This T cell receptor (beta chain) was sequenced in a study of tumor-infiltrating lymphocytes in primary liver carcinoma. Notes on this clonotype: What it recognizes is unknown. A much more abundant neighbour one base away suggests this may be a read error.

With a constant-region primer, TCR beta cDNA was made from around 520 ng of total RNA. For TCR beta, libraries were produced by three nested multiplex PCR rounds using slightly modified ARM-PCR. TCRdb passed the multiplex PCR reads through MiXCR, listing each CDR3 protein once. The profile shows 300,000 to 400,000 distinct CDR3 sequences, around three fifths of them singletons. Study conclusions and caveats: Each sample was bulk and unsorted; consequently, CD4+ and CD8+ repertoires were not compared.

Unsorted whole blood supplied the blood RNA, and germline DNA was isolated too. The sequenced sample consisted of peripheral blood. This receptor was obtained from a middle-aged man with primary liver carcinoma and hepatitis B virus infection.

This CDR3 reads CTSSYSIGREQYF. The CDR3 nucleotides are TGTACCAGCAGTTACTCGATTGGCAGGGAGCAGTACTTC. The chain recombines TRBV6-2 or TRBV6-3 with TRBJ2-7; D gene ambiguous. The germline V gene has CDR1 MNHEY and CDR2 SVGEGT. The CDR3 is 13 amino acids.